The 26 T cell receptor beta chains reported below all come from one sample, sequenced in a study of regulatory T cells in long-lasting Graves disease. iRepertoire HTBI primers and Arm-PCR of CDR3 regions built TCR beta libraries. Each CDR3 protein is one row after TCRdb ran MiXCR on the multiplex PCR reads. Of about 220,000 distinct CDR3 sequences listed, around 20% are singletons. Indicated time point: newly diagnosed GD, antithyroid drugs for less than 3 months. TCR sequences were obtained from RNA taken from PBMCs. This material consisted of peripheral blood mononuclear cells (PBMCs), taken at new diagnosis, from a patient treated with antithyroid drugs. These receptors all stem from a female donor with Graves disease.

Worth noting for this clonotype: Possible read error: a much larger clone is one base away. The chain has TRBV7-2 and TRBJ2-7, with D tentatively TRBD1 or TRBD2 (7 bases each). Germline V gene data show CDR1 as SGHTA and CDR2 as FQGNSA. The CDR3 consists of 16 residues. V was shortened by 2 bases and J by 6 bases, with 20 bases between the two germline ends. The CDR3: CASSLRIGRGGSEQYF. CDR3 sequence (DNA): TGTGCCAGCAGCTTAAGGATAGGCAGGGGGGGGAGCGAGCAGTACTTC.

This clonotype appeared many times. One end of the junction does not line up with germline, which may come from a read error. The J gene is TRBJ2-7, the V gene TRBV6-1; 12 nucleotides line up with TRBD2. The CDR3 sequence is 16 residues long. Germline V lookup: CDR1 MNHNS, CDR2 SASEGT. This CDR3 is CASSEGLAGWSYEQYF. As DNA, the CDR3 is TGTGCCAGCAGCGAAGGACTAGCGGGATGGTCCTACGAGCAGTACTTC.

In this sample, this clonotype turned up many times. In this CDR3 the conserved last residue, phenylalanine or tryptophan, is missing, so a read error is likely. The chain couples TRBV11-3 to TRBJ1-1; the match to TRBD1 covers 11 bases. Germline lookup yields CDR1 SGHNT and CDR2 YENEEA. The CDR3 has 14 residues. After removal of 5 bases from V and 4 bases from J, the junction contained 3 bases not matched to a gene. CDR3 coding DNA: TGTGCCAGCAGCCGAGGACAGGGGGCCACTGAAGCTTTCCTT. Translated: CASSRGQGATEAFL.

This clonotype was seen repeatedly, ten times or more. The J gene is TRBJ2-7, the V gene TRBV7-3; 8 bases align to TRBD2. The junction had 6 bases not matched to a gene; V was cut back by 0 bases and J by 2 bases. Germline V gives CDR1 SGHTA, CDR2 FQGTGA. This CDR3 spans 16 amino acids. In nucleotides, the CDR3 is TGTGCCAGCAGCTTAACGCGGGCGGGAGGAACCTACGAGCAGTACTTC. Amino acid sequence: CASSLTRAGGTYEQYF.

CDR3 sequence reads: CASRRASGTTTDTQYF. Written as DNA, the CDR3 is TGTGCCAGCAGGAGAGCTAGCGGGACGACTACAGATACGCAGTATTTT. V and J are TRBV6-1 and TRBJ2-3, with 9 bases lining up with TRBD2. J lost 3 bases, V lost 6 bases, and 10 bases had no gene match. Germline-derived CDR1 and CDR2 are MNHNS and SASEGT. The CDR3 is made up of 16 amino acids.

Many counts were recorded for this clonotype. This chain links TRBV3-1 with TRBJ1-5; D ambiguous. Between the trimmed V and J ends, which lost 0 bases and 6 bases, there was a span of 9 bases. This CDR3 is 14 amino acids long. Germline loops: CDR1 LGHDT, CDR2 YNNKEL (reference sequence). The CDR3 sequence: CASSQDRSGQPQHF. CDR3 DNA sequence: TGTGCCAGCAGCCAAGACAGGTCAGGTCAGCCCCAGCATTTT.

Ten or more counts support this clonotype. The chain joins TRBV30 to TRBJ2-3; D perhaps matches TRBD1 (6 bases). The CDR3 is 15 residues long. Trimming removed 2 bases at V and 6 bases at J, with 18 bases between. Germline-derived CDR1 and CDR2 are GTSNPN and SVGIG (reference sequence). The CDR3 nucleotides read TGTGCCTGGAGTATCGGTGCAGGGGTTAGGGATACGCAGTATTTT. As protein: CAWSIGAGVRDTQYF.

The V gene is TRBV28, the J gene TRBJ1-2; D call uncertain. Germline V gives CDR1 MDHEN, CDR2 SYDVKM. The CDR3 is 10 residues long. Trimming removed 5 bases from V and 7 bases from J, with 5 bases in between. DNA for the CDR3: TGTGCCAGCAGTCAGGCTGGCTACACCTTC. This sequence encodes CASSQAGYTF.

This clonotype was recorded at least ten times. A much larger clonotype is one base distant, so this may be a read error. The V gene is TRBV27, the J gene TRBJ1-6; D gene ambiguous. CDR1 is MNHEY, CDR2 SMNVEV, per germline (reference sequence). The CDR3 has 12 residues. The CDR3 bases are TGTGTCAGCAGTTCGGGCAATTCACCCCTCCACTTT. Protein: CVSSSGNSPLHF.

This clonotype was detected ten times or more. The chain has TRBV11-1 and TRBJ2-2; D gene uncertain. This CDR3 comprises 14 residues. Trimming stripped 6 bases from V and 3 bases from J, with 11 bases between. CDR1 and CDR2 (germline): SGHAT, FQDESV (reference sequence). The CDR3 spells CASSPRVDTGELFF. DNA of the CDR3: TGTGCCAGCAGTCCTCGGGTCGACACCGGGGAGCTGTTTTTT.

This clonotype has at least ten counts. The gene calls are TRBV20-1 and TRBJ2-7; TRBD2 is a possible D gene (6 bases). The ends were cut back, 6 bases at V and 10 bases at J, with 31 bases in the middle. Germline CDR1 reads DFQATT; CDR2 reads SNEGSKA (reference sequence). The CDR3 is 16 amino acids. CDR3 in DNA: TGCAGTGCCACTCCCAAGGGGACTGAAGGGATCTACGGACAGTACTTC. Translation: CSATPKGTEGIYGQYF.

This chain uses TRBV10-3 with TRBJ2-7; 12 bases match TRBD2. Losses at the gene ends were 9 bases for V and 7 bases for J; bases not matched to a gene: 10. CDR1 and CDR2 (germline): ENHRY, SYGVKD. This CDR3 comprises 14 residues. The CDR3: CAIRLAGDYNEQYF. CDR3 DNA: TGTGCCATTCGACTAGCGGGAGACTACAATGAGCAGTACTTC.

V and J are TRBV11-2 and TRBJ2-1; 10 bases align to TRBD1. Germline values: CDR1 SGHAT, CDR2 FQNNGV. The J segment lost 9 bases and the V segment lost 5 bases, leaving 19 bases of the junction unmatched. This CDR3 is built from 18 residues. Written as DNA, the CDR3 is TGTGCCAGCAGCCGACAGGGGGCAGGGAGCGGGATAGTTGGTGAGCAGTTCTTC. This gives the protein CASSRQGAGSGIVGEQFF.

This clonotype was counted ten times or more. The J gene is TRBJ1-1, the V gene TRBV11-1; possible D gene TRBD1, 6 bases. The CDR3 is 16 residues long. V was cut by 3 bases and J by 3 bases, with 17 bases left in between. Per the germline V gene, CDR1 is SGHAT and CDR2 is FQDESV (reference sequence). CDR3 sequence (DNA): TGTGCCAGCAGCTTTCTACTTCGGGGGGCGGACACTGAAGCTTTCTTT. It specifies CASSFLLRGADTEAFF.

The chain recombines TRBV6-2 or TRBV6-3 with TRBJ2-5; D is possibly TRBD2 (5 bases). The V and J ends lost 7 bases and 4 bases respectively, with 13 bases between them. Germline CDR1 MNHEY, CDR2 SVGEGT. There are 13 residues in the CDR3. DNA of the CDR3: TGTGCCAGCACGGCTAGCATGGGAGAGACCCAGTACTTC. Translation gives CASTASMGETQYF.

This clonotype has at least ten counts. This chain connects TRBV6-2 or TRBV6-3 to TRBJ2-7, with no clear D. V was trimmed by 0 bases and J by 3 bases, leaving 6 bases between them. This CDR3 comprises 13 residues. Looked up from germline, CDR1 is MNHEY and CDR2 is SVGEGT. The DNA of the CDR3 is TGTGCCAGCAGTTACTCGAGAGGCTACGAGCAGTACTTC. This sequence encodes CASSYSRGYEQYF.

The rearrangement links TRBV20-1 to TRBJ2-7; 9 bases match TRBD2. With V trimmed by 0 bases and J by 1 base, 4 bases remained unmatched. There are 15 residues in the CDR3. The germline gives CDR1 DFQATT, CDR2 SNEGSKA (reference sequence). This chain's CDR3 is CSARDFSGRSYEQYF. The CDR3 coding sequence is TGCAGTGCTAGAGATTTCAGCGGGAGGTCCTACGAGCAGTACTTC.

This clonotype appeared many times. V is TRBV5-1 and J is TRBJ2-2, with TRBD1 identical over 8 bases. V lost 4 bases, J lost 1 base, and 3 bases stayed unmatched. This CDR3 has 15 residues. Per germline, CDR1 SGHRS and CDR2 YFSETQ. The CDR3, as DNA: TGCGCCAGCAGCCCGGACAGGGAGAACACCGGGGAGCTGTTTTTT. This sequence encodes CASSPDRENTGELFF.

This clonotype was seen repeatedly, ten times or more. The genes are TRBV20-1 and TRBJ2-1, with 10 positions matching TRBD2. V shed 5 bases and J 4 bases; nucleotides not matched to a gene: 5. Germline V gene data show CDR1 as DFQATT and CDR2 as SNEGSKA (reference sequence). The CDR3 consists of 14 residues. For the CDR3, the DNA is TGCAGTGCTGCCGGGACTAGCGCATACAATGAGCAGTTCTTC. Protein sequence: CSAAGTSAYNEQFF.

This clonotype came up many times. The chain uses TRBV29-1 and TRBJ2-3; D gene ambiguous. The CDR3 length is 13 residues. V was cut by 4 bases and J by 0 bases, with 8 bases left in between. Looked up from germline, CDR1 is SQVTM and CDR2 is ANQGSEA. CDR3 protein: CSVGDTSTDTQYF. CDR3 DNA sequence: TGCAGCGTTGGTGATACTAGCACAGATACGCAGTATTTT.

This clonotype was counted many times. CDR3 residues: CASSPESGNEQFF. CDR3 nucleotide sequence: TGTGCCAGCTCACCAGAGTCGGGCAATGAGCAGTTCTTC. The chain couples TRBV18 to TRBJ2-1; D remains unclear. This CDR3 contains 13 residues. CDR1 KGHSH and CDR2 LQKENI come from the germline V gene. Trimming left V 2 bases short and J 6 bases short, with 8 bases between.

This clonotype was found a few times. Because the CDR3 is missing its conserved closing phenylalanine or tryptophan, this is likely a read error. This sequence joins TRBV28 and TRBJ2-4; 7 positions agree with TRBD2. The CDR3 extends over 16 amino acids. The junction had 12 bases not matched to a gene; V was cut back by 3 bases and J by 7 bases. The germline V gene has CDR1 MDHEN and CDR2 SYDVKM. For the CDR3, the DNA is TGTGCCAGCAGTTTTGGGCTAGCGGCCCGAAGGAACATTCAGTACCTC. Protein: CASSFGLAARRNIQYL.

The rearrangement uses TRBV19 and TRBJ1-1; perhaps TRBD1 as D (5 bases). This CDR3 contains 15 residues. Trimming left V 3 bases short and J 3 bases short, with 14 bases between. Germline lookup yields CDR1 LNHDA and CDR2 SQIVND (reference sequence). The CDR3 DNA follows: TGTGCCAGTAGTATTGAGGGGCGCGCGTACACTGAAGCTTTCTTT. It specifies CASSIEGRAYTEAFF.

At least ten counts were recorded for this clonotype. CDR3 DNA sequence: TGTGCCAGCAGGGACCCCGGGATCCCCAACCATGAGCAGTTCTTC. Amino acid sequence: CASRDPGIPNHEQFF. The chain combines TRBV12-3 or TRBV12-4 with TRBJ2-1; weak D call: TRBD2 (5 bases). CDR3 length: 15 amino acids. V was clipped by 6 bases and J by 8 bases, with 20 bases between them.

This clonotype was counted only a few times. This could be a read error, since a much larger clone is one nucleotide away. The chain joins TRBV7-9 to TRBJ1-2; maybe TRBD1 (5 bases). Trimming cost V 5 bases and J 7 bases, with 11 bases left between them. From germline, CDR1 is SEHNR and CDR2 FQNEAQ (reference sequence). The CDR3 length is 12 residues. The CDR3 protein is CASSASGGGYTF. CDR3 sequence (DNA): TGTGCCAGCAGCGCCTCCGGGGGTGGCTACACCTTC.

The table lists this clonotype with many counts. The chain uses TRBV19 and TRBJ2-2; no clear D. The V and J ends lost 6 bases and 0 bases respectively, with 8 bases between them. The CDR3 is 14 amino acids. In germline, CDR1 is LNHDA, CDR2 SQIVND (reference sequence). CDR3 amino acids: CASRGRSNTGELFF. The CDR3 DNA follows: TGTGCCAGTAGGGGCAGATCGAACACCGGGGAGCTGTTTTTT.